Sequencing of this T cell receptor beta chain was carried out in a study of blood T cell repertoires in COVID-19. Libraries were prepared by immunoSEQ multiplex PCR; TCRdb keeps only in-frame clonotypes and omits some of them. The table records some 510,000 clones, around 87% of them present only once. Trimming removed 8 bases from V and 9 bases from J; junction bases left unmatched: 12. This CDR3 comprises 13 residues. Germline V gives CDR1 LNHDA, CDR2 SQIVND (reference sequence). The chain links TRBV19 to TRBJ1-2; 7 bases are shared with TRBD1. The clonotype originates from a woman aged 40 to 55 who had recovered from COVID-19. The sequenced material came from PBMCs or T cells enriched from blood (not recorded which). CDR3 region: CASSTNRGTSYTF. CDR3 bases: TGTGCCAGTTCGACCAACAGGGGAACGAGCTACACCTTC.